These T cell receptor beta chains were read from a single sample in a study of blood T cell repertoires in COVID-19. Only in-frame clones appear in the TCRdb table, and some are missing; sequencing was by immunoSEQ multiplex PCR. Of under 300,000 clones detected, approximately 84% appear once; the ten largest clones hold about 7%. Material: PBMCs or T cells enriched from blood (not recorded which). The source is a woman aged 50 to 65 who had been exposed to COVID-19. Each CDR3 is given with its conserved first and last residue.

V gene	J gene	CDR3 protein
TRBV5-6	TRBJ1-2	CASILRGLNYGYTF
TRBV12-3/TRBV12-4	TRBJ1-1	CASSRTGTEAFF
TRBV5-1	TRBJ2-5	CASSLDRGPVGTQYF
TRBV3-1/TRBV3-2	TRBJ1-6	CASSWGQGNSPLHF
TRBV14	TRBJ2-1	CASSPQGSYNEQFF
TRBV4-1	TRBJ2-6	CASSQEKSGVVGANVLTF
TRBV5-5	TRBJ1-2	CASSPGGGSNGYTF
TRBV3-1/TRBV3-2	TRBJ2-5	CASSQDWRLGGQETQYF
TRBV16	TRBJ1-5	CASSQHGGSGQPQHF
TRBV7-2	TRBJ2-7	CASSPTLPGGSFPSYEQYF
TRBV30	TRBJ1-1	CAWILTANTEAFF
TRBV15	TRBJ1-4	CATSRERASVEKLFF
TRBV5-8	TRBJ2-5	CASSPRTVQETQYF
TRBV7-8	TRBJ1-4	CASSIGTGRATNEKLFF
TRBV7-2	TRBJ2-7	CASSLSGAGPYEQYF
TRBV5-1	TRBJ1-1	CASSHRGQGKPDEAFF
TRBV27	TRBJ2-3	CASSLERGRDTQYF
TRBV3-1/TRBV3-2	TRBJ2-1	CASSQRILMGGNEQFF
TRBV7-2	TRBJ2-2	CASSLVRLQTGELFF
TRBV7-2	TRBJ2-7	CASSLRGNSYEQYF
TRBV27	TRBJ1-1	CASRDRLTEAFF
TRBV9	TRBJ1-1	CASSVTGGTNTEAFF
TRBV5-5	TRBJ1-5	CASSMGQSNQPQHF
TRBV5-6	TRBJ1-4	CASRPGQGNEKLFF
TRBV19	TRBJ2-3	CASSIRQATDTQYF
TRBV13	TRBJ1-6	CASSFQNSPLHF
TRBV19	TRBJ1-5	CASSTDPGGTFSNRNQPQHF
TRBV6-4	TRBJ1-2	CASSARGGDGGGYTF
TRBV6-2/TRBV6-3	TRBJ2-7	CASSYGQSYEQYF
TRBV5-1	TRBJ1-1	CASSLGQGEAFF